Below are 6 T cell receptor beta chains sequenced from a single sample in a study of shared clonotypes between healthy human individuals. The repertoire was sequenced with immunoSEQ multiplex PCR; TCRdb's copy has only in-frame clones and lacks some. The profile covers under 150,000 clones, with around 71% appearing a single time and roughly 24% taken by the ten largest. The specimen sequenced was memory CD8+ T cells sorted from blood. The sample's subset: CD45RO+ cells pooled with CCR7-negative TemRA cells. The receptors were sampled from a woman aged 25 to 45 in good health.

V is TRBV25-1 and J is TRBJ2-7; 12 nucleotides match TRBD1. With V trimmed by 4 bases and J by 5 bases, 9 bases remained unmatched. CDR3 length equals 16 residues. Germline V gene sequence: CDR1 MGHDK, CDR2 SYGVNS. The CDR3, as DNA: TGTGCCAGCAGTGCCTATTCCGGGACAGGGGGCAACGAGCAGTACTTC. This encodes CASSAYSGTGGNEQYF.

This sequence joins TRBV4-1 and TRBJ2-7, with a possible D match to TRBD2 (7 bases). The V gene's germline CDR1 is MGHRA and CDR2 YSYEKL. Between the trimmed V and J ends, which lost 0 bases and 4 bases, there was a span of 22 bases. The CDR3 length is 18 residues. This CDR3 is CASSQEGWGGNNYYEQYF. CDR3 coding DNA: TGCGCCAGCAGCCAAGAAGGGTGGGGGGGCAATAATTATTACGAGCAGTACTTC.

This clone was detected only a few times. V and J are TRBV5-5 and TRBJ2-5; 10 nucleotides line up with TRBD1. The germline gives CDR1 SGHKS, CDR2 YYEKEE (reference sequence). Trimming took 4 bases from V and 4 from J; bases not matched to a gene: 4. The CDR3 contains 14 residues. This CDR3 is CASSPDRGLETQYF. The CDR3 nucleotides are TGTGCCAGCAGCCCGGACAGGGGGTTAGAGACCCAGTACTTC. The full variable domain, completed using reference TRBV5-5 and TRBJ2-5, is DAGVTQSPTHLIKTRGQQVTLRCSPISGHKSVSWYQQVLGQGPQFIFQYYEKEERGRGNFPDRFSARQFPNYSSELNVNALLLGDSALYLCASSPDRGLETQYFGPGTRLLVL.

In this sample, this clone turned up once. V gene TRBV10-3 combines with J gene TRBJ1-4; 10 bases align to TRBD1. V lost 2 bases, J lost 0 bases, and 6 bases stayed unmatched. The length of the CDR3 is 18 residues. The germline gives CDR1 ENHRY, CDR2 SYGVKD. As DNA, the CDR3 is TGTGCCATCAGTGAGGTGGGACAGGGGACTACAACTAATGAAAAACTGTTTTTT. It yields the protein CAISEVGQGTTTNEKLFF.

In DNA form, the CDR3 reads TGTGCCACGCAATGCCCCCGGGAGCGCGACGTCACCTACGAGCAGTACTTC. Residues: CATQCPRERDVTYEQYF. The chain uses TRBV15 and TRBJ2-7; a possible D gene is TRBD2 (6 bases). CDR1 is LNHNV, CDR2 YYDKDF, per germline (reference sequence). The ends were cut back, 9 bases at V and 2 bases at J, with 26 bases in the middle. The CDR3 runs to 17 residues.

Written as DNA, the CDR3 is TGTGCCAGCAGTAGCAGGGGTTACGACGAGCAGTACTTC. This translates into CASSSRGYDEQYF. The chain has TRBV25-1 and TRBJ2-7; possibly TRBD1 for D (6 bases). The V gene's germline CDR1 is MGHDK and CDR2 SYGVNS. This CDR3 comprises 13 residues. The V end was cut by 5 bases, the J end by 5 bases, with 13 bases between.